These 14 T cell receptor beta chains were sequenced from one sample in a study of T cell changes during pregnancy in multiple sclerosis (dated by TCRdb to the late 2010s). The protocol used for the library was the immunoSEQ multiplex PCR assay. TCRdb obtained this table from immuneACCESS and retained in-frame rearrangements with V and J assigned. These tables miss some clones; where compared with another copy, unresolved V genes account for less than half of the shortfall, and the remainder is unexplained. Present in this sample are around 66,000 clones, roughly 90% of which were seen just once. The biggest ten clones account for about 3.1% of the sample. The sequencing used peripheral blood, collected in the first trimester of pregnancy. The receptors shown here come from a female donor in good health, enrolled as a control in a pregnancy study.

This chain joins TRBV6-1 and TRBJ1-1; weak D call: TRBD1 (6 bases). The V gene's germline CDR1 is MNHNS and CDR2 SASEGT. This CDR3 comprises 14 residues. Between the trimmed V and J ends, which lost 6 bases and 8 bases, there was a span of 19 bases. The CDR3 DNA reads as TGTGCCAGCAGGGACCTCGTGGGGGCCGAGGAAGCTTTCTTT. It is translated as CASRDLVGAEEAFF.

CDR3 sequence reads: CASSPRSGGFDGELFF. The CDR3 region has the DNA TGTGCCAGCAGCCCCCGATCCGGGGGATTTGACGGGGAGCTGTTTTTT. The chain uses TRBV7-3 and TRBJ2-2; D perhaps matches TRBD2 (6 bases). Trimming stripped 5 bases from V and 7 bases from J, with 20 bases between. CDR1 is SGHTA, CDR2 FQGTGA, per germline. The CDR3 runs 16 residues.

The chain combines TRBV5-5 with TRBJ2-3; 8 nucleotides match TRBD1. Looked up from germline, CDR1 is SGHKS and CDR2 is YYEKEE (reference sequence). CDR3 size: 15 residues. Unmatched junction bases numbered 11, after V lost 5 bases and J lost 6 bases. CDR3 sequence reads: CASRVGDRTPDTQYF. CDR3 bases: TGTGCCAGCAGGGTGGGGGACAGGACTCCTGATACGCAGTATTTT. Filled out from reference TRBV5-5 and TRBJ2-3, the complete variable domain reads DAGVTQSPTHLIKTRGQQVTLRCSPISGHKSVSWYQQVLGQGPQFIFQYYEKEERGRGNFPDRFSARQFPNYSSELNVNALLLGDSALYLCASRVGDRTPDTQYFGPGTRLTVL.

This rearrangement joins TRBV9 to TRBJ2-3; 7 bases align to TRBD2. Trimming took 4 bases from V and 0 from J; bases not matched to a gene: 5. The CDR3 loop spans 15 amino acids. Germline values: CDR1 SGDLS, CDR2 YYNGEE. The CDR3 nucleotides read TGTGCCAGCAGCCGGACTAGAGGTAGCACAGATACGCAGTATTTT. Amino acid sequence: CASSRTRGSTDTQYF. The full variable domain, rest sourced from reference TRBV9 and TRBJ2-3, is DSGVTQTPKHLITATGQRVTLRCSPRSGDLSVYWYQQSLDQGLQFLIQYYNGEERAKGNILERFSAQQFPDLHSELNLSSLELGDSALYFCASSRTRGSTDTQYFGPGTRLTVL.

This clone was seen more than once but under ten times. The rearrangement joins TRBV4-1 to TRBJ1-3; TRBD1 matches 9 bases. The junction had 3 bases not matched to a gene; V was cut back by 3 bases and J by 0 bases. Germline V gene lookup returns CDR1 MGHRA and CDR2 YSYEKL. The CDR3 length is 16 residues. The CDR3 loop is CASSQGQGVSGNTIYF. The CDR3 DNA reads as TGCGCCAGCAGCCAGGGACAGGGCGTCTCTGGAAACACCATATATTTT.

This chain connects TRBV30 to TRBJ1-5; a possible D gene is TRBD1 (5 bases). The CDR3 is 15 residues long. Germline V gene sequence: CDR1 GTSNPN, CDR2 SVGIG (reference sequence). Between the trimmed V and J ends, which lost 0 bases and 1 base, there was a span of 10 bases. The CDR3 loop reads CAWSVYRQSNQPQHF. CDR3 coding DNA: TGTGCCTGGAGTGTTTACCGACAGAGCAATCAGCCCCAGCATTTT. Variable domain in full (rest from reference TRBV30 and TRBJ1-5): SQTIHQWPATLVQPVGSPLSLECTVEGTSNPNLYWYRQAAGRGLQLLFYSVGIGQISSEVPQNLSASRPQDRQFILSSKKLLLSDSGFYLCAWSVYRQSNQPQHFGDGTRLSIL.

The V and J genes are TRBV30 and TRBJ1-2; 10 bases align to TRBD1. This CDR3 spans 15 amino acids. J was trimmed by 8 bases and V by 1 base; bases with no gene match: 10. CDR1 is GTSNPN and CDR2 is SVGIG in the germline V gene (reference sequence). CDR3 sequence reads: CAWSDLWTGGEGYTF. CDR3 DNA sequence: TGTGCCTGGAGTGATCTTTGGACAGGGGGAGAGGGCTACACCTTC.

This clone is a singleton in its sample. The chain links TRBV29-1 to TRBJ1-1; 9 bases match TRBD1. There are 14 residues in the CDR3. Germline-derived CDR1 and CDR2 are SQVTM and ANQGSEA. J lost 4 bases, V lost 0 bases, and 3 bases had no gene match. The CDR3 loop is CSVEDVDRGTEAFF. CDR3 sequence (DNA): TGCAGCGTTGAAGATGTGGACAGGGGCACTGAAGCTTTCTTT.

The chain recombines TRBV11-3 with TRBJ2-3; TRBD2 agrees at 12 bases. Germline values: CDR1 SGHNT, CDR2 YENEEA. With V trimmed by 5 bases and J by 3 bases, 6 bases remained unmatched. This CDR3 comprises 16 residues. CDR3 DNA: TGTGCCAGCAGCGCACGGACTAGCGGGATGACAGATACGCAGTATTTT. Its protein is CASSARTSGMTDTQYF.

The rearrangement joins TRBV5-4 to TRBJ2-1, with 8 bases aligning to TRBD2. Germline V CDR1 and CDR2: SGHNT, YYREEE (reference sequence). V was clipped by 4 bases and J by 7 bases; unmatched bases: 7. This CDR3 has 14 amino acids. The CDR3 DNA is TGTGCCAGCAGCGCCGCTTCGGGGGGGAATGAGCAGTTCTTC. It specifies CASSAASGGNEQFF.

V is TRBV6-5 and J is TRBJ2-3, with TRBD1 identical over 10 bases. CDR1 and CDR2 (germline): MNHEY, SVGAGI. The CDR3 is made up of 16 amino acids. V shed 0 bases and J 1 base; nucleotides not matched to a gene: 1. In DNA form, the CDR3 reads TGTGCCAGCAGTTACTCGACAGGGGGCCGCACAGATACGCAGTATTTT. Encoded protein: CASSYSTGGRTDTQYF.

This chain joins TRBV7-3 and TRBJ2-1, with 8 bases that match TRBD2. Germline V CDR1 and CDR2: SGHTA, FQGTGA. This CDR3 spans 15 amino acids. With 3 bases clipped from V and 5 bases from J, the junction kept 6 bases outside the gene matches. The CDR3 spells CASSFSGRGDNEQFF. CDR3 nucleotides: TGTGCCAGCAGCTTCAGCGGGAGAGGGGACAATGAGCAGTTCTTC.

The chain is built from TRBV18 and TRBJ1-1; the D is unclear. CDR3 length equals 13 residues. From germline, CDR1 is KGHSH and CDR2 LQKENI. V dropped 2 bases and J dropped 5 bases, with 9 bases sitting between them. The CDR3 DNA reads TGTGCCAGCTCACCAGTCCGAGGGACTGAAGCTTTCTTT. Its protein is CASSPVRGTEAFF.

The chain recombines TRBV6-5 with TRBJ1-2; D is possibly TRBD1 (5 bases). V was shortened by 6 bases and J by 3 bases, with 14 bases between the two germline ends. CDR1 is MNHEY, CDR2 SVGAGI, per germline. This CDR3 has 14 amino acids. CDR3 coding DNA: TGTGCCAGCAGCCGAACAGGACACCACTATGGCTACACCTTC. Translated, it gives CASSRTGHHYGYTF.